Below, 19 T cell receptor beta chains from the same sample are listed, as sequenced in a study of blood T cell repertoires in COVID-19. The method was immunoSEQ multiplex PCR; TCRdb's version includes in-frame clones alone and lacks a portion of them. The sample lists 350,000 to 400,000 clones, around 90% occurring once. The sequenced material came from peripheral blood. These receptors were obtained from a man aged 18 to 30 with active or convalescent COVID-19.

The gene calls are TRBV5-1 and TRBJ2-7, with D perhaps TRBD2 (6 bases). V was shortened by 2 bases and J by 2 bases, with 11 bases between the two germline ends. Germline V gene data show CDR1 as SGHRS and CDR2 as YFSETQ. The CDR3 runs to 14 residues. CDR3 in DNA: TGCGCCAGCAGCTTACTAGCCCCGGCCTACGAGCAGTACTTC. Protein: CASSLLAPAYEQYF. The whole variable domain, filled in from reference TRBV5-1 and TRBJ2-7, reads KAGVTQTPRYLIKTRGQQVTLSCSPISGHRSVSWYQQTPGQGLQFLFEYFSETQRNKGNFPGRFSGRQFSNSRSEMNVSTLELGDSALYLCASSLLAPAYEQYFGPGTRLTVT.

The chain carries TRBV5-6 and TRBJ1-2; unclear D gene. The CDR3 has 13 amino acids. V was clipped by 1 base and J by 5 bases, with 9 bases between them. In germline, CDR1 is SGHDT, CDR2 YYEEEE. The DNA of the CDR3 is TGTGCCAGCAGCTTGCGGGAGGGTTATGGCTACACCTTC. It translates to CASSLREGYGYTF.

J is TRBJ2-1 and V is TRBV4-1; 12 nucleotides line up with TRBD2. This CDR3 has 18 amino acids. Per the germline V gene, CDR1 is MGHRA and CDR2 is YSYEKL. The V and J ends lost 4 bases and 7 bases, in that order; junction bases with no gene match: 14. The CDR3 reads CASSRLTSGGSQGNEQFF. In DNA, the CDR3 is TGCGCCAGCAGCCGGTTAACTAGCGGGGGGTCACAGGGGAATGAGCAGTTCTTC.

A few counts support this clone. This chain joins TRBV10-3 and TRBJ1-2, with 9 bases that match TRBD1. The CDR3 is 13 amino acids. The V segment lost 6 bases and the J segment 6 bases; nucleotides outside the gene matches: 5. Germline CDR1 ENHRY, CDR2 SYGVKD. CDR3 protein: CAISPGQGDGYTF. The CDR3 DNA is TGTGCCATCAGCCCGGGACAGGGAGATGGCTACACCTTC.

This clone was found once. Written as DNA, the CDR3 is TGCAGCGTTGAAACTAGCTGGGGTGAGCAGTTCTTC. Its translation: CSVETSWGEQFF. The V call is TRBV29-1, the J call TRBJ2-1, with D tentatively TRBD2 (6 bases). The V end lost 2 bases, the J end lost 9 bases, and 11 bases lay between the germline ends. The germline V gene has CDR1 SQVTM and CDR2 ANQGSEA. The CDR3 sequence is 12 residues long.

The chain couples TRBV13 to TRBJ1-1, with unresolved D. The germline gives CDR1 PRHDT, CDR2 FYEKMQ (reference sequence). With 4 bases removed from V and 4 bases from J, the gap between germline ends came to 7 bases. The CDR3 consists of 12 residues. The CDR3 protein is CASSSEATEAFF. In DNA, the CDR3 is TGTGCCAGCAGCTCTGAAGCCACTGAAGCTTTCTTT.

This clone was observed at least ten times. The chain uses TRBV30 and TRBJ1-5, with 9 bases aligning to TRBD1. Unmatched junction bases numbered 10, after V lost 1 base and J lost 6 bases. Germline V gene data show CDR1 as GTSNPN and CDR2 as SVGIG (reference sequence). This CDR3 spans 16 amino acids. CDR3 DNA sequence: TGTGCCTGGAGTGGACCCGGACAGGGGATTTCTCAGCCCCAGCATTTT. Amino acids: CAWSGPGQGISQPQHF.

The chain recombines TRBV3-1 (or the pseudogene TRBV3-2) with TRBJ1-1; 8 bases agree with TRBD1. The germline V gene encodes CDR1 LGHDT and CDR2 YNNKEL (reference sequence). This CDR3 spans 13 amino acids. V gave up 4 bases and J gave up 10 bases; unmatched junction bases: 8. As DNA, the CDR3 is TGTGCCAGCAGCCTGGACAGGGACGACGCAGCTTTCTTT. Protein: CASSLDRDDAAFF.

The rearrangement joins TRBV7-9 to TRBJ2-7, with D perhaps matching TRBD1 (6 bases). CDR1 and CDR2 from the germline V gene are SEHNR and FQNEAQ (reference sequence). This CDR3 spans 13 amino acids. Trimming cost V 5 bases and J 3 bases, with 11 bases left between them. CDR3 sequence (DNA): TGTGCCAGCAGCCTCCGACAGGACTACGAGCAGTACTTC. It translates to CASSLRQDYEQYF. Variable domain in full (rest from reference TRBV7-9 and TRBJ2-7): DTGVSQNPRHKITKRGQNVTFRCDPISEHNRLYWYRQTLGQGPEFLTYFQNEAQLEKSRLLSDRFSAERPKGSFSTLEIQRTEQGDSAMYLCASSLRQDYEQYFGPGTRLTVT.

V usage is TRBV5-1 and J usage is TRBJ2-3; 9 bases agree with TRBD2. Looked up from germline, CDR1 is SGHRS and CDR2 is YFSETQ. The CDR3 sequence is 15 residues long. V was pared by 4 bases and J by 4 bases, with 7 bases of the junction left unmatched. The CDR3 spells CASSVVASGADTQYF. As DNA, the CDR3 is TGCGCCAGCAGCGTGGTTGCTAGCGGGGCAGATACGCAGTATTTT.

Concerning this clone: The same CDR3 also results from other DNA sequences found in this sample. The chain is built from TRBV9 and TRBJ2-1; TRBD2 agrees at 8 bases. V gave up 0 bases and J gave up 3 bases; unmatched junction bases: 2. The CDR3 extends over 15 amino acids. Germline CDR1 and CDR2: SGDLS and YYNGEE. CDR3 bases: TGTGCCAGCAGCGTAGGTAGCGGGGACTACAATGAGCAGTTCTTC. Encoded protein: CASSVGSGDYNEQFF.

The rearrangement joins TRBV10-2 to TRBJ1-5, with 10 bases matching TRBD1. V lost 2 bases to trimming and J lost 0 bases; unmatched junction nucleotides: 4. CDR1 WSHSY and CDR2 SAAADI come from the germline V gene. The CDR3 loop spans 17 amino acids. The CDR3 DNA sequence: TGCGCCAGCAGTGAGGCCGGACAGGGGGATAGCAATCAGCCCCAGCATTTT. Amino acid sequence: CASSEAGQGDSNQPQHF.

The rearrangement joins TRBV19 to TRBJ2-7; D is possibly TRBD2 (5 bases). The germline CDR1 and CDR2 sequences are LNHDA and SQIVND (reference sequence). V was pared by 6 bases and J by 3 bases, with 15 bases between. CDR3 length equals 14 residues. The CDR3 loop is CASSRQLARYEQYF. CDR3 nucleotides: TGTGCCAGTAGCAGGCAGCTAGCCCGCTACGAGCAGTACTTC.

The rearrangement joins TRBV28 to TRBJ1-6; 10 nucleotides align to TRBD1. The V gene end was trimmed by 4 bases and the J gene end by 7 bases; junction bases not matched to a gene: 4. The CDR3 covers 15 residues. The V gene's germline CDR1 is MDHEN and CDR2 SYDVKM. This CDR3 reads CASSSGQGKNSPLHF. CDR3 DNA sequence: TGTGCCAGCAGTTCGGGACAGGGGAAAAATTCACCCCTCCACTTT.

For this clone: Within the sample, other DNA sequences also encode this same CDR3. This chain links TRBV6-5 with TRBJ1-2; D remains unclear. V lost 0 bases and J 7 bases, leaving 9 bases between the germline ends. The germline CDR1 and CDR2 sequences are MNHEY and SVGAGI. The CDR3 runs 13 residues. Here the CDR3 reads CASSYSAGGGYTF. The CDR3 nucleotides are TGTGCCAGCAGTTACTCGGCCGGCGGTGGCTACACCTTC.

The V call is TRBV5-5, the J call TRBJ1-3; TRBD1 matches 7 bases. Germline lookup yields CDR1 SGHKS and CDR2 YYEKEE (reference sequence). The CDR3 loop spans 16 amino acids. V was pared by 2 bases and J by 0 bases, with 5 bases of the junction left unmatched. The CDR3, as DNA: TGTGCCAGCAGCTTTGGACAGGTGAACTCTGGAAACACCATATATTTT. As protein: CASSFGQVNSGNTIYF.

This clone was seen a single time. One junction end disagrees with the germline gene, perhaps due to a read error. The V and J genes are TRBV7-2 and TRBJ2-7; 7 bases are a match to TRBD1. The CDR3 sequence is 11 residues long. Germline V gene data show CDR1 as SGHTA and CDR2 as FQGNSA. The CDR3 region has the DNA TGTGCCAGCAGTTTAGACAGGGAATCAAGCTTC. It specifies CASSLDRESSF.

This clone has a handful of counts. This chain joins TRBV27 and TRBJ1-1; tentatively, D is TRBD1 (6 bases). The CDR3 contains 15 residues. Germline loops: CDR1 MNHEY, CDR2 SMNVEV (reference sequence). The V end lost 2 bases, the J end lost 1 base, and 11 bases lay between the germline ends. The CDR3 loop is CASSLEGGKNTEAFF. CDR3 nucleotides: TGTGCCAGCAGTTTAGAGGGGGGGAAGAACACTGAAGCTTTCTTT.

This chain joins TRBV4-1 and TRBJ2-7; D remains ambiguous. Trimming left V 4 bases short and J 6 bases short, with 13 bases between. Germline V gene sequence: CDR1 MGHRA, CDR2 YSYEKL. The CDR3 is 13 residues long. In nucleotides, the CDR3 is TGCGCCAGCAGCCCCCCCCCGGGTGGCGAGCAGTACTTC. Its protein is CASSPPPGGEQYF.